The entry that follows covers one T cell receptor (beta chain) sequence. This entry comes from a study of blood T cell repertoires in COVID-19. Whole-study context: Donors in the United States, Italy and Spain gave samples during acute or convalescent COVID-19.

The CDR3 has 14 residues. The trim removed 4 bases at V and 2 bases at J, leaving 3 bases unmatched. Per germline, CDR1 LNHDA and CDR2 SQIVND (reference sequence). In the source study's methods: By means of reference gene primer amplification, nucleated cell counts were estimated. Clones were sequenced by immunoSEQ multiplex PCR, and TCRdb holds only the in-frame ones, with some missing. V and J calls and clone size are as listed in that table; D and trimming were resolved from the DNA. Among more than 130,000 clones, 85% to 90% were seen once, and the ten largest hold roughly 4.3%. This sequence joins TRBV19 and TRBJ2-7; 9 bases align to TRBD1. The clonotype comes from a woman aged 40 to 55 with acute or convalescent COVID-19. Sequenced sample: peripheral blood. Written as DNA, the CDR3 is TGTGCCAGTAGTAGCCACAGGGGGCCCTACGAGCAGTACTTC. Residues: CASSSHRGPYEQYF.